The following is a TCR beta chain sequence with its context. Its recognized antigen is unknown. Per-nucleotide qualities are absent, and no much larger clonotype sits a single base away. The entry originates in a study (dated by TCRdb to the mid-2010s). Regarding the study in general: The study tested whether tumor-infiltrating Tregs in breast cancer are recruited from blood Tregs or converted in situ from other CD4+ T cell subsets. The research as a whole found: The validation in the larger cohort was limited to a single TCR beta V-J rearrangement instead of whole repertoires. In terms of TCR gene usage, tumor memory CD4+ T cells clustered together with blood and lymph node memory CD4+ cells, as well as with lymph node naive CD4+ cells. The greatest overlap of tumor-infiltrating Treg TCR alpha and beta sequences was observed with tumor naive CD4+ T cells, followed by blood naive CD4+ T cells.

Reading the germline V gene gives CDR1 SGHVS and CDR2 FNYEAQ. Deletion took 5 bases off V and 14 bases off J, with a span of 36 bases between the germline ends. The cysteine opens and the phenylalanine closes a CDR3 of 18 amino acids. Only the CDR3 DNA stays, 54 bases, in frame from base 1. CD4+CD45RO+CD25- cells were isolated as memory CD4+ T cells. Tregs, naive and memory CD4+ T cells from tumor, blood and ipsilateral draining lymph nodes of about five breast cancer patients underwent full-length TCR alpha and beta sequencing. Tumor tissue and lymph nodes obtained from ipsilateral axillary dissection were perfused with PBS, minced and then digested with collagenase I and hyaluronidase. Ficoll density gradient centrifugation was used to isolate mononuclear cells from lymph nodes or from over 40 ml of peripheral blood. Sorted cell populations were confirmed by FACS to exceed 90% purity. Amplification of full-length TCR variable regions was done by 5' RACE PCR using constant-region reverse primers, and this step was followed by semi-nested PCR with Nested Universal Primer A. Using the ReliaPrep RNA Cell Miniprep System, total RNA was extracted, and the SMARTer RACE 5'/3' Kit was then used to reverse transcribe the RNA into 5'RACE-ready cDNA. Multiplex adaptors were used to barcode full-length TCR alpha and beta libraries, and the barcoded libraries were sequenced on an Illumina MiSeq. The authors' pipeline ran thus. For each of nine subset-tissue groups, sequencing data from the five patients were pooled, and the groups were compared by unsupervised clustering of TCR gene usage. The Morisita-Horn index, with shared sequences weighted by their contribution to each repertoire, was used to calculate repertoire similarity. TCRdb's own reprocessing of the public reads used fastp at Q25 and MiXCR and kept productive beta chains. Rows are unified per CDR3 protein, each entry keeping the most common DNA and genes. The V and J calls and clone size come from TCRdb's table, not from the authors' own analysis. The sample records roughly 8,200 distinct CDR3 sequences, around 56% of which are singletons. Roughly 4.9% of the sample rests with the top ten.

The specimen was memory CD4+ T cells sorted from a lymph node. The cell subset or site label for this specimen denotes: memory CD4+ T cells, CD4+CD45RO+CD25-. The V gene is TRBV7-6 and the J gene is TRBJ1-1; the D gene cannot be resolved reliably. The receptor was isolated from a female donor with breast cancer. The CDR3 protein sequence reads: CASSPTSGRAGGYNEQFF. The DNA sequence follows: TGTGCCAGCAGCCCGACTAGCGGGAGGGCCGGTGGATACAATGAGCAGTTCTTT.